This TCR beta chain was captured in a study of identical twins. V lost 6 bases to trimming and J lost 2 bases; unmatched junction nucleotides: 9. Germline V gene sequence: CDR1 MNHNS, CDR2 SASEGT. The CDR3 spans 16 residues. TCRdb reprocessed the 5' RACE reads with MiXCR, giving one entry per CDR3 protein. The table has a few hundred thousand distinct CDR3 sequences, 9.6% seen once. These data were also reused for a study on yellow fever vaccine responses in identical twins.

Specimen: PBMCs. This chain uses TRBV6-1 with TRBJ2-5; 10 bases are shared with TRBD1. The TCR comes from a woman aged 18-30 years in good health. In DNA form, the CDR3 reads TGTGCCAGCAGCCTAACCCGGACAGGGGGTCAAGAGACCCAGTACTTC. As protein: CASSLTRTGGQETQYF.